This passage covers 28 T cell receptor beta chains from one sample sequenced in a study of cytomegalovirus exposure and HLA in healthy donors. Vbeta (60) and Jbeta (13) primers were used in the PCR. Method: immunoSEQ multiplex PCR; TCRdb's copy keeps in-frame clones and lacks some. The sample has about 140,000 clones, more than 75% seen once. The sample comprised PBMCs. The receptors were gathered from a man between 18 and 35 years old in good health and CMV-seronegative.

CDR3 region: CAWNREANNEQFF. As DNA, the CDR3 is TGTGCCTGGAACCGGGAGGCCAACAATGAGCAGTTCTTC. V and J are TRBV30 and TRBJ2-1, with TRBD2 matching over 7 bases. The V gene's germline CDR1 is GTSNPN and CDR2 SVGIG (reference sequence). Trimming removed 4 bases from V and 5 bases from J; junction bases left unmatched: 5. CDR3 size: 13 residues.

The genes are TRBV6-4 and TRBJ2-1; 10 nucleotides align to TRBD2. The CDR3 loop spans 15 amino acids. Trimming at V came to 5 bases and at J to 5 bases, leaving 6 bases not matched to a gene. Per germline, CDR1 MRHNA and CDR2 SNTAGT. The CDR3 sequence is CASSTTSGPNNEQFF. The CDR3 DNA reads TGTGCCAGCAGTACGACTAGCGGGCCCAACAATGAGCAGTTCTTC.

This rearrangement joins TRBV7-8 to TRBJ2-1; 7 bases fit TRBD2. The germline V gene has CDR1 SGHVS and CDR2 FQNEAQ. Losses at the gene ends were 5 bases for V and 6 bases for J; bases not matched to a gene: 13. The CDR3 has 16 residues. CDR3: CASSPPSAGDRNEQFF. The CDR3 region has the DNA TGTGCCAGCAGCCCGCCGTCCGCGGGAGATCGCAATGAGCAGTTCTTC.

The V gene is TRBV6-5, the J gene TRBJ1-2; D not resolved. V was pared by 2 bases and J by 4 bases, with 5 bases between. The CDR3 consists of 12 residues. Germline V gene lookup returns CDR1 MNHEY and CDR2 SVGAGI. CDR3 in amino acids: CASSYGGYGYTF. In DNA, the CDR3 is TGTGCCAGCAGTTACGGCGGCTATGGCTACACCTTC.

The chain uses TRBV7-2 and TRBJ2-5, with TRBD1 matching 8 bases. Trimming took 1 base from V and 4 from J; bases not matched to a gene: 2. Per germline, CDR1 SGHTA and CDR2 FQGNSA. The length of the CDR3 is 14 residues. The CDR3 reads CASSLGGTGETQYF. CDR3 in DNA: TGTGCCAGCAGCTTAGGTGGGACAGGAGAGACCCAGTACTTC.

The chain recombines TRBV14 with TRBJ2-7; D is possibly TRBD1 (5 bases). This CDR3 is 14 amino acids long. Germline CDR1 is SGHDN and CDR2 is FVKESK. V was cut by 2 bases and J by 2 bases, with 10 bases left in between. The CDR3 sequence: CASSQRQGTYEQYF. The DNA for the CDR3 is TGTGCCAGCAGCCAACGGCAGGGTACCTACGAGCAGTACTTC.

The rearrangement uses TRBV20-1 and TRBJ2-3, with D unclear. This CDR3 spans 11 amino acids. Between the trimmed V and J ends, which lost 5 bases and 4 bases, there was a span of 7 bases. CDR1 and CDR2 (germline): DFQATT, SNEGSKA (reference sequence). The CDR3 reads CSAPVPDTQYF. The CDR3 nucleotides are TGCAGTGCTCCAGTCCCAGATACGCAGTATTTT.

A remark on this clone: In the same sample, other DNA sequences code for this CDR3. The gene calls are TRBV19 and TRBJ1-1; 7 bases are shared with TRBD1. With 4 bases clipped from V and 1 base from J, the junction kept 3 bases outside the gene matches. The germline gives CDR1 LNHDA, CDR2 SQIVND (reference sequence). The CDR3 totals 14 residues. CDR3 sequence: CASSKGQPNTEAFF. DNA for the CDR3: TGTGCCAGTAGTAAGGGACAGCCGAACACTGAAGCTTTCTTT. The whole variable domain, filled in from reference TRBV19 and TRBJ1-1, reads DGGITQSPKYLFRKEGQNVTLSCEQNLNHDAMYWYRQDPGQGLRLIYYSQIVNDFQKGDIAEGYSVSREKKESFPLTVTSAQKNPTAFYLCASSKGQPNTEAFFGQGTRLTVV.

J is TRBJ2-3 and V is TRBV10-2; D might be TRBD2 (7 bases). The CDR3 spans 16 residues. V gave up 4 bases and J gave up 2 bases, with 16 bases separating them. Germline loops: CDR1 WSHSY, CDR2 SAAADI. This CDR3 reads CASSGRGGGVTDTQYF. DNA for the CDR3: TGCGCCAGCAGTGGCCGCGGCGGGGGCGTCACAGATACGCAGTATTTT.

The CDR3 sequence is CASSVAFQGDGYTF. The CDR3 nucleotides are TGTGCCAGCAGCGTAGCCTTTCAGGGCGACGGCTACACCTTC. The rearrangement joins TRBV9 to TRBJ1-2; the D gene is possibly TRBD1 (5 bases). The CDR3 has 14 amino acids. V lost 0 bases and J lost 8, with 14 bases in between. The V gene's germline CDR1 is SGDLS and CDR2 YYNGEE.

The rearrangement uses TRBV4-2 and TRBJ2-7; 7 nucleotides line up with TRBD2. CDR1 LGHNA and CDR2 YNFKEQ come from the germline V gene. V lost 1 base and J lost 4; bases outside the gene matches: 10. The CDR3 loop spans 16 amino acids. The CDR3 region has the DNA TGTGCCAGCAGCCAAGGCCCACGGGGGGTCAATTACGAGCAGTACTTC. It specifies CASSQGPRGVNYEQYF.

The chain has TRBV10-2 and TRBJ2-7; the D gene is possibly TRBD1 (5 bases). The CDR3 spans 13 residues. V was clipped by 5 bases and J by 1 base, with 9 bases between them. Germline CDR1 reads WSHSY; CDR2 reads SAAADI. In DNA form, the CDR3 reads TGCGCCAGCAGTCTGGGGCGATCCTACGAGCAGTACTTC. It codes for CASSLGRSYEQYF.

The sample holds a few counts of this clone. Because the CDR3 is missing its conserved closing phenylalanine or tryptophan, this is likely a read error. The V call is TRBV13, the J call TRBJ1-1; no clear D gene. Germline V CDR1 and CDR2: PRHDT, FYEKMQ (reference sequence). V was trimmed by 6 bases and J by 5 bases, leaving 10 bases between them. This CDR3 has 12 residues. In nucleotides, the CDR3 is TGTGCCAGCAGTTCAGGTTGGACTGAAGCTTTCGTT. The encoded protein is CASSSGWTEAFV.

The chain combines TRBV6-1 with TRBJ1-5; TRBD1 matches 7 bases. The CDR3 loop spans 16 amino acids. CDR1 is MNHNS and CDR2 is SASEGT in the germline V gene. V lost 3 bases, J lost 7 bases, and 12 bases stayed unmatched. For the CDR3, the DNA is TGTGCCAGCAGTGAGCGCCTCAGACAGGGTGGCCAGCCCCAGCATTTT. Amino acid sequence: CASSERLRQGGQPQHF.

V gene TRBV2 combines with J gene TRBJ1-1, with 8 nucleotides matching TRBD1. The CDR3 consists of 15 residues. The junction had 7 bases not matched to a gene; V was cut back by 6 bases and J by 1 base. CDR1 and CDR2 from the germline V gene are SNHLY and FYNNEI. The CDR3: CASSFRTGKNTEAFF. CDR3 in DNA: TGTGCCAGCAGCTTTAGGACAGGGAAGAACACTGAAGCTTTCTTT.

This clone was recorded once. The chain uses TRBV5-1 and TRBJ2-7; D ambiguous. Deletions cut 4 bases from V and 12 bases from J, with 8 bases between. The CDR3 is 9 residues long. Germline V lookup: CDR1 SGHRS, CDR2 YFSETQ. The CDR3 reads CASSPLRYF. CDR3 DNA: TGCGCCAGCAGCCCCCTCCGGTACTTC. Drawing the rest from reference TRBV5-1 and TRBJ2-7, the complete variable domain is KAGVTQTPRYLIKTRGQQVTLSCSPISGHRSVSWYQQTPGQGLQFLFEYFSETQRNKGNFPGRFSGRQFSNSRSEMNVSTLELGDSALYLCASSPLRYFGPGTRLTVT.

This clone was counted a single time. DNA of the CDR3: TGTGCCAGCAGCTCACGACTAGCGGGAGGGTGGGAGCAGTTCTTC. It specifies CASSSRLAGGWEQFF. The V gene is TRBV5-6, the J gene TRBJ2-1, with 14 bases lining up with TRBD2. The CDR3 is made up of 15 amino acids. From germline, CDR1 is SGHDT and CDR2 YYEEEE. V gave up 3 bases and J gave up 10 bases; unmatched junction bases: 6.

This clone appeared a single time. The chain combines TRBV27 with TRBJ1-5; perhaps TRBD1 as D (6 bases). Looked up from germline, CDR1 is MNHEY and CDR2 is SMNVEV (reference sequence). CDR3 size: 17 residues. The V and J ends lost 5 bases and 4 bases respectively, with 21 bases between them. CDR3 nucleotide sequence: TGTGCCAGCAGTCGACTACTGGGGGGGCTTAGGAATCAGCCCCAGCATTTT. It translates to CASSRLLGGLRNQPQHF.

The chain joins TRBV5-1 to TRBJ2-5, with a weak D call TRBD1 (5 bases). The CDR3 covers 13 residues. The V gene lost 6 bases and the J gene lost 0 bases, with 9 bases spanning the gap. Germline V gives CDR1 SGHRS, CDR2 YFSETQ. The CDR3 DNA reads TGCGCCAGCACCTCAGGGAACCAAGAGACCCAGTACTTC. Translating gives CASTSGNQETQYF.

The V and J genes are TRBV7-2 and TRBJ1-1; D possibly corresponds to TRBD1 (6 bases). This CDR3 spans 14 amino acids. With 5 bases removed from V and 2 bases from J, the gap between germline ends came to 12 bases. CDR1 SGHTA and CDR2 FQGNSA come from the germline V gene. In DNA, the CDR3 is TGTGCCAGCAGCCCAAACAGGGTTAACACTGAAGCTTTCTTT. Translation gives CASSPNRVNTEAFF.

The gene calls are TRBV19 and TRBJ2-7; no firm D call. The CDR3 covers 15 residues. V was shortened by 0 bases and J by 6 bases, with 15 bases between the two germline ends. Germline assignment: CDR1 LNHDA and CDR2 SQIVND (reference sequence). Here the CDR3 reads CASSIDLPFNGEQYF. The CDR3 DNA reads as TGTGCCAGTAGTATAGATCTTCCATTTAACGGCGAGCAGTACTTC.

The rearrangement uses TRBV7-9 and TRBJ2-5, with 10 bases lining up with TRBD1. The germline gives CDR1 SEHNR, CDR2 FQNEAQ (reference sequence). With V trimmed by 3 bases and J by 4 bases, 5 bases remained unmatched. This CDR3 is built from 15 residues. CDR3 protein: CASSLGTGAGETQYF. DNA of the CDR3: TGTGCCAGCAGCTTGGGGACAGGGGCCGGAGAGACCCAGTACTTC.

The chain carries TRBV30 and TRBJ1-1, with D perhaps TRBD1 (5 bases). The V end lost 2 bases, the J end lost 4 bases, and 11 bases lay between the germline ends. Germline lookup yields CDR1 GTSNPN and CDR2 SVGIG (reference sequence). There are 13 residues in the CDR3. The CDR3 reads CAWSMGGGTEAFF. The CDR3 DNA follows: TGTGCCTGGAGTATGGGGGGAGGCACTGAAGCTTTCTTT.

The V and J genes are TRBV7-9 and TRBJ2-6, with a possible D match to TRBD1 (5 bases). The V gene lost 5 bases and the J gene lost 5 bases, with 16 bases spanning the gap. This CDR3 contains 16 residues. Per the germline V gene, CDR1 is SEHNR and CDR2 is FQNEAQ (reference sequence). The CDR3 sequence is CASSTRWGLRANVLTF. CDR3 bases: TGTGCCAGCAGCACGAGATGGGGCCTGCGGGCCAACGTCCTGACTTTC.

As for this clone: One end of the junction does not line up with germline, which may come from a read error. The chain employs TRBV7-9 and TRBJ1-2; unclear D gene. The length of the CDR3 is 12 residues. Germline CDR1 and CDR2: SEHNR and FQNEAQ (reference sequence). The CDR3 DNA reads as TGTTCCAGCAGCTCGGGTATCGTTAACTACACCTTC. It yields the protein CSSSSGIVNYTF.

The chain is built from TRBV5-1 and TRBJ1-4; 7 nucleotides line up with TRBD1. V lost 4 bases, J lost 3 bases, and 3 bases stayed unmatched. Germline lookup yields CDR1 SGHRS and CDR2 YFSETQ. There are 14 residues in the CDR3. CDR3 sequence (DNA): TGCGCCAGCAGCCCCGGGACAGCTAATGAAAAACTGTTTTTT. It translates to CASSPGTANEKLFF. Using reference TRBV5-1 and TRBJ1-4 for the parts outside the CDR3, the full variable domain is KAGVTQTPRYLIKTRGQQVTLSCSPISGHRSVSWYQQTPGQGLQFLFEYFSETQRNKGNFPGRFSGRQFSNSRSEMNVSTLELGDSALYLCASSPGTANEKLFFGSGTQLSVL.

This chain joins TRBV28 and TRBJ2-4, with 9 positions matching TRBD1. Trimming cost V 6 bases and J 14 bases; bases outside gene matches: 14. Germline V gene lookup returns CDR1 MDHEN and CDR2 SYDVKM. The CDR3 runs to 14 residues. CDR3 sequence (DNA): TGTGCCAGCAGGACCCCGGGACAGGGCCGTTTTGAGTACTTC. Amino acid sequence: CASRTPGQGRFEYF.

This clone was counted between two and nine times. The chain couples TRBV5-4 to TRBJ2-5, with D tentatively TRBD2 (6 bases). There are 15 residues in the CDR3. Germline CDR1 is SGHNT and CDR2 is YYREEE (reference sequence). V lost 0 bases and J lost 0, with 9 bases in between. CDR3 in DNA: TGTGCCAGCAGCTTGGGGGGACTTAACCAAGAGACCCAGTACTTC. Amino acid sequence: CASSLGGLNQETQYF.